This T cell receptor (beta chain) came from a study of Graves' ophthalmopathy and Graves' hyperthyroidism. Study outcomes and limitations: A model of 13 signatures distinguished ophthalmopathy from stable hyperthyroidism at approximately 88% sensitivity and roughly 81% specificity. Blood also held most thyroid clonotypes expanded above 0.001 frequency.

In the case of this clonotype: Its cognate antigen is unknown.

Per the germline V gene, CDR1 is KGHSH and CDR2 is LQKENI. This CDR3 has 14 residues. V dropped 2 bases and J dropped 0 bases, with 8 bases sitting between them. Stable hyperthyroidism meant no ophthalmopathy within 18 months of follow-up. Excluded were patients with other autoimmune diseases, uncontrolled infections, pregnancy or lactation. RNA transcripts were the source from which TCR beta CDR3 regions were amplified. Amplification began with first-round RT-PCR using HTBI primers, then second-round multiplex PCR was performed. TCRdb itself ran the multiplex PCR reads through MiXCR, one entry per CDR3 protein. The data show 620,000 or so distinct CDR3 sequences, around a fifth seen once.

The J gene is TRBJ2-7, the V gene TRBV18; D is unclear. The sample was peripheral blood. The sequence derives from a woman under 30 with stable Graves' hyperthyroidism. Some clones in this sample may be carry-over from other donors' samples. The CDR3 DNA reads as TGTGCCAGCTCACCAACACAGCACTCCTACGAGCAGTACTTC. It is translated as CASSPTQHSYEQYF. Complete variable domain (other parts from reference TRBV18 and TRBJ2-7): NAGVMQNPRHLVRRRGQEARLRCSPMKGHSHVYWYRQLPEEGLKFMVYLQKENIIDESGMPKERFSAEFPKEGPSILRIQQVVRGDSAAYFCASSPTQHSYEQYFGPGTRLTVT.